These 2 T cell receptor beta chains came from one sample sequenced in a study of lymphopenia after photon versus proton radiotherapy. Repertoires were generated with immunoSEQ multiplex PCR, while TCRdb's copy carries only in-frame clones and drops some. The table shows about 61,000 clones, with more than 75% occurring only once. Source: peripheral blood, taken from a patient treated with photon-based radiotherapy. Every receptor here comes from a man aged 35-49 years with gastric cancer.

This chain links TRBV7-2 with TRBJ2-3, with 8 bases lining up with TRBD2. V gave up 2 bases and J gave up 1 base; unmatched junction bases: 2. CDR1 and CDR2 (germline): SGHTA, FQGNSA. The CDR3 runs to 15 residues. The CDR3 sequence: CASSLLRGGTDTQYF. The CDR3 region has the DNA TGTGCCAGCAGCTTACTGCGGGGGGGCACAGATACGCAGTATTTT. The complete variable domain, with remaining parts taken from reference TRBV7-2 and TRBJ2-3, reads GAGVSQSPSNKVTEKGKDVELRCDPISGHTALYWYRQSLGQGLEFLIYFQGNSAPDKSGLPSDRFSAERTGGSVSTLTIQRTQQEDSAVYLCASSLLRGGTDTQYFGPGTRLTVL.

The CDR3 region has the DNA TGTGCCAGCAGCTTAGGACAGGGGACCTACGAGCAGTACTTC. Its translation: CASSLGQGTYEQYF. This chain uses TRBV7-9 with TRBJ2-7, with 8 bases matching TRBD1. Germline V gene data show CDR1 as SEHNR and CDR2 as FQNEAQ (reference sequence). CDR3 length: 14 residues. Trimming took 1 base from V and 2 from J; bases not matched to a gene: 1.